This record covers a single TCR beta chain. Antigen unknown. CDR3 size: 13 residues. The germline V gene encodes CDR1 SGHRS and CDR2 YFSETQ. V was trimmed by 4 bases and J by 5 bases, leaving 12 bases between them. Here immunoSEQ multiplex PCR was the method, and the copy in TCRdb shows in-frame clones only, minus some. The repertoire holds fewer than 35,000 clones, with roughly 85% as singletons. This sample stems from a study of cytotoxic CD8 clonotypes in ibrutinib-treated CLL. Study at large: It was after a median approximately eleven months of treatment, range 6 to 36, that response samples were taken.

Overall study results and limits: Sustained-remission and progressing patients had unequal sampling times. Under treatment, the uncommon public clonotypes either contracted or remained stable.

Specimen: PBMCs, collected after 24 months of ibrutinib treatment. The V call is TRBV5-1, the J call TRBJ2-5, with D possibly being TRBD2 (6 bases). The TCR was taken from a human donor with chronic lymphocytic leukemia. The CDR3, as DNA: TGCGCCAGCAGCGGCAGACTAGAGGAGACCCAGTACTTC. This encodes CASSGRLEETQYF.